The rows below give T cell receptor beta chains drawn from one sample of a study of regulatory T cells. Assay used: immunoSEQ multiplex PCR; TCRdb lists only in-frame clones, some missing. The sample has tens of thousands of clones; roughly 90% are singletons. The sample comprised conventional CD4+ T cells sorted from blood. These receptors originate from a child younger than 18 with CD3G deficiency. Both conserved end residues are trimmed from each CDR3. D genes are given only for firm matches. Clone size is shown for a subset of rows, as once, few, many or a class of expanded clone.

clone_size: .
d_call: .
v_call: TRBV21-1
cdr3_aa: ASSKLQVKKGQPQH

clone_size: .
d_call: .
v_call: TRBV28
cdr3_aa: ASSKSRTVMAYEQY

clone_size: .
d_call: TRBD2
v_call: TRBV5-1
cdr3_aa: ASSLAGARTDTQY

clone_size: once
d_call: .
v_call: TRBV29-1
cdr3_aa: RTEISNTGELF

clone_size: .
d_call: .
v_call: TRBV5-1
cdr3_aa: ASSLGQPGTGELF

clone_size: few
d_call: .
v_call: TRBV28
cdr3_aa: ASSLGQTRYEQY

clone_size: .
d_call: TRBD1
v_call: TRBV6-6
cdr3_aa: ASSYRGRTEAF

clone_size: .
d_call: .
v_call: TRBV7-8
cdr3_aa: ASSLYGTTTGELF

clone_size: .
d_call: .
v_call: TRBV27
cdr3_aa: ASSPYAGGKDTQY

clone_size: once
d_call: .
v_call: TRBV28
cdr3_aa: ASSLLGAGRKREQF

clone_size: .
d_call: TRBD2
v_call: TRBV7-9
cdr3_aa: ASSSPGLAGVNEQF

clone_size: .
d_call: TRBD2
v_call: TRBV7-8
cdr3_aa: ASSLVGTSGDTQY

clone_size: .
d_call: .
v_call: TRBV5-1
cdr3_aa: ASSLVTFGAGELF

clone_size: few
d_call: .
v_call: TRBV6-6
cdr3_aa: ASRSTGYYTEAF

clone_size: .
d_call: .
v_call: TRBV28
cdr3_aa: ASSLALGGEAF

clone_size: .
d_call: TRBD2
v_call: TRBV10-3
cdr3_aa: AISKTSGIEQF

clone_size: .
d_call: .
v_call: TRBV19
cdr3_aa: ASSTTGLYGYT

clone_size: .
d_call: .
v_call: TRBV10-3
cdr3_aa: AISEEGTGELF

clone_size: .
d_call: .
v_call: TRBV6-1
cdr3_aa: ASSAIEGNEQF

clone_size: .
d_call: TRBD1
v_call: TRBV5-1
cdr3_aa: ASSFRTGEETQY

clone_size: .
d_call: .
v_call: TRBV19
cdr3_aa: ASSILGRGGYT

clone_size: .
d_call: .
v_call: TRBV28
cdr3_aa: ASSGTSKGNQPQH

clone_size: .
d_call: .
v_call: TRBV28
cdr3_aa: ASRRGGLSTGELF

clone_size: .
d_call: .
v_call: TRBV7-9
cdr3_aa: ASSREGWDGYT

clone_size: .
d_call: .
v_call: TRBV11-2
cdr3_aa: ASSFSGEGPYEQY

clone_size: .
d_call: TRBD2
v_call: TRBV7-9
cdr3_aa: ASSLLAGGEQY

clone_size: .
d_call: .
v_call: TRBV7-9
cdr3_aa: ASSLRAARYNEQF

clone_size: .
d_call: .
v_call: TRBV11-2
cdr3_aa: ASSLGGGLSGANVLT